These 9 T cell receptor beta chains came from one sample sequenced in a study of shared clonotypes between healthy human individuals. Naive CD8 cells comprised CD45RO-negative, CCR7-positively selected cells, excluding terminally differentiated effector memory CD45RA+ cells. TCRdb's table, derived via immunoSEQ multiplex PCR, lists solely in-frame clones and lacks some. The profile shows about 2,200,000 clones, 85% to 95% of them singletons. Specimen: naive CD8+ T cells from PBMCs. The receptors originated from a young man in good health. Some clones in this sample may be carry-over from other donors' samples.

The rearrangement links TRBV4-1 to TRBJ1-1, with D perhaps TRBD1 (5 bases). This CDR3 has 17 residues. Germline lookup yields CDR1 MGHRA and CDR2 YSYEKL. Trimming pared 3 bases from V and 0 bases from J, leaving 17 bases between. CDR3 loop: CASSQATYTGLNTEAFF. The CDR3 DNA is TGCGCCAGCAGCCAGGCAACTTATACAGGCCTGAACACTGAAGCTTTCTTT.

A word on this clone: Other DNA sequences in the sample encode the same CDR3. The J gene is TRBJ2-7, the V gene TRBV7-9; D gene ambiguous. V lost 0 bases to trimming and J lost 4 bases, with 7 bases between them. Germline V gene data show CDR1 as SEHNR and CDR2 as FQNEAQ (reference sequence). This CDR3 spans 13 amino acids. The CDR3 is CASSLAPGYEQYF. The CDR3, as DNA: TGTGCCAGCAGCTTAGCGCCCGGGTACGAGCAGTACTTC.

This rearrangement joins TRBV9 to TRBJ1-4; D unclear. CDR1 is SGDLS and CDR2 is YYNGEE in the germline V gene. Trimming pared 1 base from V and 6 bases from J, leaving 16 bases between. This CDR3 region has 16 residues. The CDR3, as DNA: TGTGCCAGCAGCGTATCACGAATTCACCGGGATGAAAAACTGTTTTTT. This codes for CASSVSRIHRDEKLFF.

In the case of this clone: Other DNA variants within this sample encode the same CDR3. V usage is TRBV9 and J usage is TRBJ2-7, with 7 bases matching TRBD2. Germline lookup yields CDR1 SGDLS and CDR2 YYNGEE. There are 14 residues in the CDR3. With V trimmed by 0 bases and J by 4 bases, 4 bases remained unmatched. CDR3 residues: CASSVGASGYEQYF. CDR3 DNA sequence: TGTGCCAGCAGCGTAGGTGCTAGCGGTTACGAGCAGTACTTC.

The chain is built from TRBV27 and TRBJ2-5; the D gene could be TRBD1 or TRBD2 (6 bases each). The V end lost 5 bases, the J end lost 5 bases, and 18 bases lay between the germline ends. This CDR3 is 15 amino acids long. From germline, CDR1 is MNHEY and CDR2 SMNVEV (reference sequence). The CDR3 sequence is CASSPSGGRGETQYF. In DNA form, the CDR3 reads TGTGCCAGCAGTCCCTCTGGGGGGCGCGGGGAGACCCAGTACTTC.

This clone has a single count. The chain joins TRBV28 to TRBJ2-5; D could derive from TRBD1 or TRBD2 (6 bases each). The CDR3 extends over 15 amino acids. Germline V gives CDR1 MDHEN, CDR2 SYDVKM. V lost 3 bases and J lost 5, with 16 bases in between. The CDR3 DNA follows: TGTGCCAGCAGTTTCTCAAGACTAGGGGGGGAGACCCAGTACTTC. Its translation is CASSFSRLGGETQYF.

This clone has a handful of counts. The chain uses TRBV25-1 and TRBJ1-5; maybe TRBD1 (6 bases). V shed 1 base and J shed 0 bases, with 7 bases lying between them. Germline loops: CDR1 MGHDK, CDR2 SYGVNS. This CDR3 comprises 15 residues. CDR3 in amino acids: CASSEWGASNQPQHF. DNA for the CDR3: TGTGCCAGCAGTGAATGGGGGGCTAGCAATCAGCCCCAGCATTTT.

On this clone itself: Compared with germline, one end of the junction differs, possibly owing to a read error. The rearrangement uses TRBV2 and TRBJ1-1; the D gene is possibly TRBD1 (5 bases). The CDR3 loop spans 12 amino acids. Germline CDR1 is SNHLY and CDR2 is FYNNEI. The CDR3 DNA reads TGTGCCAGCAATTGGGGCTACACCGAAGCTTTCTTT. Encoded protein: CASNWGYTEAFF.

The chain carries TRBV28 and TRBJ2-7; D might be TRBD1 (6 bases). The CDR3 has 14 amino acids. V was trimmed by 5 bases and J by 4 bases, leaving 15 bases between them. Germline lookup yields CDR1 MDHEN and CDR2 SYDVKM. The CDR3 sequence is CASSTRTEHYEQYF. DNA of the CDR3: TGTGCCAGCAGTACAAGGACAGAACATTACGAGCAGTACTTC.